This T cell receptor (beta chain) was recorded in a study of CD8 T cells in Susac syndrome. V was pared by 11 bases and J by 6 bases, with 3 bases of the junction left unmatched. This CDR3 has 11 amino acids. CDR1 and CDR2 (germline): KGHDR, SFDVKD. Reverse transcription of about 0.45 to 1 ug RNA was carried out with random hexamers. One entry per CDR3 protein results from TCRdb running MiXCR on the immunoSEQ multiplex PCR reads. The table has around 200,000 distinct CDR3 sequences, approximately 95% seen once. This clonotype occurred once. V gene TRBV24-1 combines with J gene TRBJ2-7; 10 bases map to TRBD1. The sample was CD8+ T cells from PBMCs. The sequence was collected from a human donor with Susac syndrome. Here the CDR3 DNA reads TGTGCCATCGGACAGGGGGGCGAGCAGTACTTC. This translates into CAIGQGGEQYF.